This T cell receptor beta chain derives from a study of neurological immune-mediated disorders (dated by TCRdb to about 2019). About the full investigation: Of the approximately 34 multiple sclerosis patients, around 31 had relapsing-remitting MS and 3 had secondary progressive MS. Of the approximately 66 subjects in the cohort, around 14 were HAM/TSP patients, some 34 were multiple sclerosis patients, and 20 were healthy controls. Longitudinal samples, technical triplicates and paired sorted CD4+ and CD8+ T-cell subsets, alongside PBMC samples, were included among the approximately 99 TCR-beta libraries. Peripheral blood TCR-beta repertoires from HTLV-I-associated myelopathy (HAM/TSP) patients, multiple sclerosis patients and healthy controls were compared by UMI-based sequencing. Study-wide findings and limitations: The MS cluster showed no association with clinical or MRI features, and the authors stated that larger cohorts are needed. Across subjects, expanded clones never shared an identical CDR3 amino acid sequence, which suggests that the TCR-beta repertoires in every group were private. In a phylogenetic analysis, the repertoires of 18 out of 34 MS patients fell into a single cluster of related CDR3 sequences, pointing to a possible signature at the repertoire level. The highest TCR clonal expansion was observed in HAM/TSP patients, whereas the lowest was observed in MS patients, even when compared with healthy controls.

For sorted-subset TCR libraries, some 1 million sorted CD4+ or CD8+ T cells were used. Multiple sclerosis patients were enrolled in a US clinical protocol under which disease progression was evaluated by magnetic resonance imaging. PBMCs were separated from peripheral blood using Ficoll-Hypaque density gradient centrifugation and then cryopreserved in liquid nitrogen. The study also sequenced paired sorted CD4+ and CD8+ subsets from healthy controls, HAM/TSP patients and MS patients. This clonotype was seen a few times. What this receptor recognizes is not known. Within one base of it there is no much larger clone, and no base qualities were kept. cDNA was synthesized by template-switch 5'RACE using a primer with a 10-nucleotide random unique molecular identifier that tagged each TCR transcript. Every sequencing run covered 15-18 subjects and yielded more than 170 million TCR-beta sequences. The RNeasy kit was used for extraction of total RNA. The KAPA Real-time Library Amplification kit was used to amplify TCR-beta VDJ regions with primers for the TCR constant region and the 5'RACE anchor. A first PCR added sample indexes and Illumina adaptors, and a second PCR then raised library yield. After purification with Ampure beads, the TCR product of roughly 650 bp was size-selected on a 2% E-gel SizeSelection system. Before pooling, library quality was assessed on a Bioanalyzer, concentration was determined with Qubit, and library quantification was performed with the Kapa Library Quantification kit. Paired-end 2 x 150 bp sequencing of the libraries was performed on an Illumina HiSeq 2500. To increase sequence diversity, about 25-31% phiX was spiked into each library pool. The study's processing was this. Quality-filtered reads were processed with the UMI-based MiGEC pipeline, and over 90% of raw TCR sequences were removed by the MiGEC pipeline during error correction. IMGT germline references were used for aligning VDJ genes, and each clonotype was defined as a unique CDR3 amino acid sequence together with its V-J genes. VDJtools evaluated clonal expansion, Shannon diversity and CDR3 relatedness (CalcPairwiseDistances, ClusterSamples); CLCbio workbench built phylogenetic trees. Using coefficient-of-variation modelling across technical triplicates, the study counted a clone as expanded if it had at least 8 unique UMIs. The public sequencing data were trimmed at Q25 with fastp and processed into clonotypes with MiXCR by TCRdb, which kept only in-frame beta chains. Each entry merges the rows of one CDR3 protein and shows their most common DNA and genes. TCRdb, rather than the study authors, made the V and J calls. The sample contains 10,000 to 12,000 distinct CDR3 sequences, 22% of them found a single time. The ten largest clones add up to roughly 15% of the sample.

The CDR1 and CDR2 encoded by the germline V gene (reference sequence) are DFQATT and SNEGSKA. V lost 3 bases and J lost 3 bases; the stretch between them is 11 bases long. The CDR3 measures 13 amino acids from cysteine to phenylalanine. Of the read, only the CDR3 DNA is kept; its 39 bases are in frame from base 1. The sequencing sample was made of CD8+ T cells from blood. The source is a woman in her forties with multiple sclerosis. The V and J genes are TRBV20-1 and TRBJ1-2, and the D gene may be TRBD1, 5 bases matching. The DNA is TGCAGTGCTAGTCCCGCAGGGTACTATGGCTACACCTTC. It specifies CSASPAGYYGYTF.